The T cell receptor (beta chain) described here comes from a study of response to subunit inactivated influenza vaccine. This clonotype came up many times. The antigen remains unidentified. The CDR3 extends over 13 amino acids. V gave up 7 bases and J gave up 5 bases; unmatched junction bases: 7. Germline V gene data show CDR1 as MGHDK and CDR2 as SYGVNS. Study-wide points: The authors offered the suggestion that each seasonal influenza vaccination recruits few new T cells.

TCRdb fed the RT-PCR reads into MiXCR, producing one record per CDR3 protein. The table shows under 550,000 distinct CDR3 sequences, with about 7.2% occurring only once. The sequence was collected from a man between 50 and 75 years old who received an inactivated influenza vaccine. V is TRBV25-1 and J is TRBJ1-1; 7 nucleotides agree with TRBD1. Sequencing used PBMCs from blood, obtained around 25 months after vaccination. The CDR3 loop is CASTLTGRTEAFF. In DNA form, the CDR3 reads TGTGCCAGCACCTTGACAGGGAGAACTGAAGCTTTCTTT.